This T cell receptor (beta chain) derives from a study of shared clonotypes between healthy human individuals. This CDR3 region has 16 residues. V lost 4 bases and J 6 bases, leaving 21 bases between the germline ends. Germline CDR1 MDHEN, CDR2 SYDVKM. This clone has only one observation. CD8 cells classed as naive were CD45RO-negative and positively selected for CCR7, excluding terminally differentiated effector memory CD45RA+ cells. Sorted-subset replicate PCR reactions contained approximately 190 ng DNA, corresponding to tens of thousands of T cell genomes. Assay: immunoSEQ multiplex PCR; the TCRdb copy retains only in-frame clones and omits some. The profile shows approximately 650,000 clones, roughly 96% of them singletons.

Source material: naive CD8+ T cells sorted from blood. The receptor comes from a woman under 40 in good health. The chain couples TRBV28 to TRBJ1-2; the D gene is possibly TRBD1 (5 bases). The CDR3 protein is CASSSPAGPRDDGYTF. CDR3 in DNA: TGTGCCAGCAGTTCCCCCGCCGGGCCCAGGGACGATGGCTACACCTTC.